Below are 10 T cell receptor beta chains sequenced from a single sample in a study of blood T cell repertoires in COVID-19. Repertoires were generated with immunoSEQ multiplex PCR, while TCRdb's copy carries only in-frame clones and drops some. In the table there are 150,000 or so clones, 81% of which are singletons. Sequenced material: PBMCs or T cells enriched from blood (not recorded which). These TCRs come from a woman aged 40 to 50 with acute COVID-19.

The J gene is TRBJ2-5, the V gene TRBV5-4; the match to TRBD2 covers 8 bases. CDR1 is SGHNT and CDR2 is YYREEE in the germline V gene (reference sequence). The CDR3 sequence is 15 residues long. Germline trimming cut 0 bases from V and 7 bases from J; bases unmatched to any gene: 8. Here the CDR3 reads CASSLEAGAVRTQYF. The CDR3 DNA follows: TGTGCCAGCAGCTTGGAAGCGGGAGCCGTCCGGACCCAGTACTTC.

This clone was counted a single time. The CDR3 nucleotides are TGCAGCGTTTTGACAGCCTATGGCTACACCTTC. It yields the protein CSVLTAYGYTF. V gene TRBV29-1 combines with J gene TRBJ1-2; D perhaps matches TRBD1 (5 bases). This CDR3 contains 11 residues. Looked up from germline, CDR1 is SQVTM and CDR2 is ANQGSEA. V was pared by 5 bases and J by 4 bases, with 8 bases between.

This CDR3 is CSVEAPALDTQYF. CDR3 in DNA: TGCAGCGTTGAGGCTCCAGCGCTCGATACGCAGTATTTT. The rearrangement links TRBV29-1 to TRBJ2-3; D gene unclear. Germline V gene sequence: CDR1 SQVTM, CDR2 ANQGSEA. V was trimmed by 3 bases and J by 6 bases, leaving 13 bases between them. The length of the CDR3 is 13 residues.

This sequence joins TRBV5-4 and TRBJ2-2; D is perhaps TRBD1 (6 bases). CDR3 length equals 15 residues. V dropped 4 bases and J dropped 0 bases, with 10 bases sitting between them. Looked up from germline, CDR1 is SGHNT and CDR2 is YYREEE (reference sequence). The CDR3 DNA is TGTGCCAGCAGCCTAGGACAGACGAACACCGGGGAGCTGTTTTTT. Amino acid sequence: CASSLGQTNTGELFF.

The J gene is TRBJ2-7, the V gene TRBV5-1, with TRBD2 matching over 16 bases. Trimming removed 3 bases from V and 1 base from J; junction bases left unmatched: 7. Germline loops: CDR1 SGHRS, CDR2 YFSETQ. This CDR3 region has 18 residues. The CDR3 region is CASSWGLAGGPGSYEQYF. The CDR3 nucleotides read TGCGCCAGCAGCTGGGGACTAGCGGGAGGGCCGGGATCCTACGAGCAGTACTTC.

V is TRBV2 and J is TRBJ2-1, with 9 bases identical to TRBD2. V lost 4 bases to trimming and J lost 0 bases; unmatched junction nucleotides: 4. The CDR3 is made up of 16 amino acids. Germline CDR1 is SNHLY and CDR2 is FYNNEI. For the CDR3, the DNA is TGTGCCAGCAGTGGATGGACTAGCGCCTCCTACAATGAGCAGTTCTTC. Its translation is CASSGWTSASYNEQFF.

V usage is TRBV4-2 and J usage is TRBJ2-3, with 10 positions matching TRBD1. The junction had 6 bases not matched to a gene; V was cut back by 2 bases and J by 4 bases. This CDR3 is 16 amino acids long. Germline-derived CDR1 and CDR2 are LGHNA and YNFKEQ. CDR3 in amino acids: CASSQLTGQGADTQYF. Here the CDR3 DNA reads TGTGCCAGCAGCCAACTTACAGGACAGGGGGCAGATACGCAGTATTTT.

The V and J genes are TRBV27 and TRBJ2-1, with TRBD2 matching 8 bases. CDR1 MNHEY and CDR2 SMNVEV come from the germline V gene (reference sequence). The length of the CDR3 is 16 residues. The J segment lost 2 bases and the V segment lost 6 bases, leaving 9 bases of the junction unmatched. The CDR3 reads CASSPSSGPTYNEQFF. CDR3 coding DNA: TGTGCCAGCAGCCCCTCTAGCGGGCCCACCTACAATGAGCAGTTCTTC.

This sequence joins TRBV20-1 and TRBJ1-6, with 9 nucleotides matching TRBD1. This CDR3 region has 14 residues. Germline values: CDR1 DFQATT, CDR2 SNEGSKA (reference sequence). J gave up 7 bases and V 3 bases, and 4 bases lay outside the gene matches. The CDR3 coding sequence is TGCAGTGCTAGTCCCGGGACAGGGAATTCACCCCTCCACTTT. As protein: CSASPGTGNSPLHF.

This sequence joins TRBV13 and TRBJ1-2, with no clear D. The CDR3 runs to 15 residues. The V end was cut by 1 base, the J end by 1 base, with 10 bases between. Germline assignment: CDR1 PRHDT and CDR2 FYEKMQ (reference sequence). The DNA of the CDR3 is TGTGCCAGCAGCTTAGTTAGCATCGATAACTATGGCTACACCTTC. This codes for CASSLVSIDNYGYTF.